The present T cell receptor (beta chain) was sequenced within a study of T cells after yellow fever vaccination. Whole-study findings and limits: Booster samples showed a return of most primary-vaccination clones (roughly 96% CD4, around 88% CD8).

V shed 4 bases and J 7 bases; nucleotides not matched to a gene: 11. This CDR3 has 15 amino acids. Germline V gives CDR1 SGHRS, CDR2 YFSETQ. TCRdb re-called the 5' RACE reads through MiXCR, storing one row per CDR3 protein. The sample lists about 230,000 distinct CDR3 sequences; 6.7% were seen once. This clonotype was recorded many times. Its antigen is still unknown. The rearrangement links TRBV5-1 to TRBJ2-1, with 7 bases aligning to TRBD1. The source is a man under 40 who received the YFV17D yellow fever vaccine. The sequencing used CD4+ T cells sorted from PBMCs, collected on the day of the yellow fever booster vaccination. CDR3 sequence reads: CASSPSTGSRNEQFF. CDR3 coding DNA: TGCGCCAGCAGCCCCTCGACAGGGTCAAGAAATGAGCAGTTCTTC.